This T cell receptor (beta chain) was sequenced for a study of T cell repertoires in cytomegalovirus infection. Study information: CMV epitopes, recently identified HLA-C-restricted and well-studied HLA-B-restricted, were used. An indication of both CMV infection and matching HLA type came from public TCR beta signatures.

The CDR3 extends over 12 amino acids. In germline, CDR1 is DFQATT, CDR2 SNEGSKA (reference sequence). Between the trimmed V and J ends, which lost 4 bases and 1 base, there was a span of 7 bases. A note on this clonotype: No antigen is known for it.

The study's findings and limits: Cumulative public TCR beta family frequency identified CMV carriers with the relevant HLA. HLA-C-restricted, CMV-specific TCR beta clonotypes were dominant ex vivo.

MiXCR, run by TCRdb on the reads, gives a single entry per CDR3 protein. This sample yields under 450,000 distinct CDR3 sequences, of which approximately 30% are seen a single time; roughly 13% belongs to the top ten. This chain connects TRBV20-1 to TRBJ2-5; D gene uncertain. The source material was cultured PBMCs, sampled from culture after CMV antigen stimulation. The receptor's source is a human donor in good health (CMV status not recorded). Some clones in this sample may be carry-over from other donors' samples. This chain's CDR3 is CSAMGFQETQYF. The CDR3 bases are TGCAGTGCTATGGGATTCCAAGAGACCCAGTACTTC.